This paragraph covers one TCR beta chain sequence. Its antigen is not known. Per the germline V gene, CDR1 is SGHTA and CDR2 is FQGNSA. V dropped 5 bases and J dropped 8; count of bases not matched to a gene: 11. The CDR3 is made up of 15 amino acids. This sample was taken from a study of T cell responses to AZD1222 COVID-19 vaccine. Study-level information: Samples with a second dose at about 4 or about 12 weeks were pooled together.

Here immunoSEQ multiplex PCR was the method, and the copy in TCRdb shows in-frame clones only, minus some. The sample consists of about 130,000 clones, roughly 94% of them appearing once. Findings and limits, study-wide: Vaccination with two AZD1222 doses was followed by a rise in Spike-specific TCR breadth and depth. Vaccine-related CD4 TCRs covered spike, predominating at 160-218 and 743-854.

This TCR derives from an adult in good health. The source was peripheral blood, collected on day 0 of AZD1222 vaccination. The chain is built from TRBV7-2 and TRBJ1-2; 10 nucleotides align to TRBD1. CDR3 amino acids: CASSDPGQGMGGYTF. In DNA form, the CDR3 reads TGTGCCAGCAGCGACCCGGGACAGGGGATGGGCGGCTACACCTTC.